Listed below are T cell receptor beta chains from one sample, sequenced in a study of OX40 agonist ivuxolimab in advanced cancers. Profiling relied on immunoSEQ multiplex PCR, and the TCRdb table lists in-frame clones only, not all of them. The table includes around 75,000 clones, approximately 81% detected once. The specimen comprised CD4+ or CD8+ T cells sorted from blood, sampled in a trial of the OX40 agonist ivuxolimab. The receptors stem from an adult with an advanced solid tumor such as melanoma, head and neck, liver or kidney cancer. The CDR3 runs from the conserved cysteine through the conserved F or W. A D gene is named only where the DNA matches it firmly. The size field is filled for only some rows; it gives once, few, many or a size class.

D gene: NA
J gene: TRBJ1-3
V gene: TRBV10-1
clone size: NA
CDR3 protein: CASSAKGRSSGNTIYF
CDR3 DNA: TGCGCCAGCAGTGCAAAAGGCAGAAGCTCTGGAAACACCATATATTTT

D gene: TRBD1
J gene: TRBJ2-3
V gene: TRBV5-1
clone size: NA
CDR3 protein: CASSGGQGPRADTQYF
CDR3 DNA: TGCGCCAGCAGCGGGGGACAGGGTCCGCGGGCAGATACGCAGTATTTT

D gene: NA
J gene: TRBJ2-5
V gene: TRBV19
clone size: NA
CDR3 protein: CASSQGRILQETQYF
CDR3 DNA: TGTGCCAGTAGCCAAGGACGGATTCTGCAAGAGACCCAGTACTTC

D gene: TRBD1
J gene: TRBJ1-6
V gene: TRBV28
clone size: NA
CDR3 protein: CASSSGTGEESPLHF
CDR3 DNA: TGTGCCAGCAGTTCCGGGACAGGGGAAGAATCACCCCTCCACTTT

D gene: NA
J gene: TRBJ1-2
V gene: TRBV7-9
clone size: NA
CDR3 protein: CASSPTVSYGYTF
CDR3 DNA: TGTGCCAGCAGCCCGACAGTGTCCTATGGCTACACCTTC

D gene: TRBD1
J gene: TRBJ1-1
V gene: TRBV12-5
clone size: NA
CDR3 protein: CASGLVTGLWMNTEAFF
CDR3 DNA: TGTGCTAGTGGTTTGGTGACAGGGCTATGGATGAACACTGAAGCTTTCTTT

D gene: TRBD2
J gene: TRBJ2-1
V gene: TRBV9
clone size: NA
CDR3 protein: CASSGLLAGGLNEQFF
CDR3 DNA: TGTGCCAGCAGCGGGCTACTCGCGGGGGGGCTCAATGAGCAGTTCTTC

D gene: TRBD2
J gene: TRBJ2-7
V gene: TRBV18
clone size: NA
CDR3 protein: CASSLGTSGGIAYEQYF
CDR3 DNA: TGTGCCAGCTCGCTCGGGACTAGCGGGGGGATCGCCTACGAGCAGTACTTC

D gene: NA
J gene: TRBJ1-2
V gene: TRBV23-1
clone size: NA
CDR3 protein: CASSQQPGPIF
CDR3 DNA: TGCGCCAGCAGTCAACAACCCGGGCCAATTTTC

D gene: NA
J gene: TRBJ1-3
V gene: TRBV6-5
clone size: NA
CDR3 protein: CASSYSGGSSGNTIYF
CDR3 DNA: TGTGCCAGCAGTTACTCGGGGGGGAGCTCTGGAAACACCATATATTTT

D gene: NA
J gene: TRBJ2-7
V gene: TRBV19
clone size: NA
CDR3 protein: CASSLSPGRTYEQYF
CDR3 DNA: TGTGCCAGTAGCCTTAGCCCGGGACGGACCTACGAGCAGTACTTC

D gene: TRBD2
J gene: TRBJ2-5
V gene: TRBV25-1
clone size: few
CDR3 protein: CASSESPYGRGVQETQYF
CDR3 DNA: TGTGCCAGCAGTGAATCCCCGTACGGGCGGGGGGTCCAAGAGACCCAGTACTTC

D gene: NA
J gene: TRBJ2-1
V gene: TRBV19
clone size: NA
CDR3 protein: CASTLRDATANEQFF
CDR3 DNA: TGTGCCAGTACCCTCCGGGACGCCACCGCCAATGAGCAGTTCTTC

D gene: TRBD2
J gene: TRBJ2-5
V gene: TRBV6-5
clone size: few
CDR3 protein: CASSYLPAGGQETQYF
CDR3 DNA: TGTGCCAGCAGTTACCTTCCGGCGGGGGGGCAAGAGACCCAGTACTTC

D gene: TRBD2
J gene: TRBJ2-3
V gene: TRBV4-1
clone size: NA
CDR3 protein: CASSQAGTSPDTQYF
CDR3 DNA: TGCGCCAGCAGCCAAGCCGGGACTAGCCCAGATACGCAGTATTTT

D gene: TRBD1
J gene: TRBJ2-5
V gene: TRBV18
clone size: once
CDR3 protein: CASSPGQAQETQYF
CDR3 DNA: TGTGCCAGCTCACCAGGACAGGCCCAAGAGACCCAGTACTTC

D gene: TRBD1
J gene: TRBJ1-5
V gene: TRBV28
clone size: NA
CDR3 protein: CASSPRQGRQPQHF
CDR3 DNA: TGTGCCAGCAGTCCCCGACAGGGGAGGCAGCCCCAGCATTTT

D gene: TRBD1
J gene: TRBJ1-4
V gene: TRBV7-8
clone size: NA
CDR3 protein: CASSKRRTGQNEKLFF
CDR3 DNA: TGTGCCAGCAGCAAACGTAGGACAGGGCAAAATGAAAAACTGTTTTTT

D gene: NA
J gene: TRBJ1-1
V gene: TRBV7-9
clone size: NA
CDR3 protein: CASSPTLQGEAFF
CDR3 DNA: TGTGCCAGCAGCCCCACCCTCCAAGGTGAAGCTTTCTTT

D gene: TRBD1
J gene: TRBJ2-2
V gene: TRBV11-2
clone size: NA
CDR3 protein: CASSIRQGYTGELFF
CDR3 DNA: TGTGCCAGCAGCATCAGACAGGGGTACACCGGGGAGCTGTTTTTT

D gene: NA
J gene: TRBJ2-7
V gene: TRBV28
clone size: once
CDR3 protein: CASSGAIPSYEQYF
CDR3 DNA: TGTGCCAGCAGTGGGGCCATACCCTCCTACGAGCAGTACTTC

D gene: TRBD2
J gene: TRBJ2-3
V gene: TRBV29-1
clone size: few
CDR3 protein: CSVPLAGPTDTQYF
CDR3 DNA: TGCAGCGTCCCACTAGCGGGGCCGACAGATACGCAGTATTTT

D gene: TRBD1
J gene: TRBJ1-5
V gene: TRBV19
clone size: many
CDR3 protein: CASTGTGRGNQPQHF
CDR3 DNA: TGTGCCAGTACCGGGACAGGGAGAGGCAATCAGCCCCAGCATTTT

D gene: TRBD1
J gene: TRBJ1-2
V gene: TRBV6-5
clone size: NA
CDR3 protein: CASSYSYRGGGYTF
CDR3 DNA: TGTGCCAGCAGTTACTCTTACAGGGGAGGAGGCTACACCTTC

D gene: NA
J gene: TRBJ2-6
V gene: TRBV11-2
clone size: NA
CDR3 protein: CASSHLTLPLSGANVLTF
CDR3 DNA: TGTGCCAGCAGCCACCTGACACTCCCCCTCTCTGGGGCCAACGTCCTGACTTTC

D gene: TRBD1
J gene: TRBJ1-2
V gene: TRBV6-1
clone size: NA
CDR3 protein: CASSEARTGTNYGYTF
CDR3 DNA: TGTGCCAGCAGTGAGGCCCGGACAGGCACTAACTATGGCTACACCTTC

D gene: TRBD1
J gene: TRBJ2-2
V gene: TRBV7-7
clone size: NA
CDR3 protein: CASSPRTGAGGELFF
CDR3 DNA: TGTGCCAGCAGCCCCAGGACAGGGGCTGGCGGGGAGCTGTTTTTT

D gene: TRBD1
J gene: TRBJ1-3
V gene: TRBV5-1
clone size: NA
CDR3 protein: CASSPDRGEGNTIYF
CDR3 DNA: TGCGCCAGCAGTCCAGACAGGGGGGAAGGAAACACCATATATTTT

D gene: NA
J gene: TRBJ1-3
V gene: TRBV25-1
clone size: NA
CDR3 protein: CASSEWKGLSGNTIYF
CDR3 DNA: TGTGCCAGCAGTGAATGGAAGGGACTTTCTGGAAACACCATATATTTT

D gene: TRBD2
J gene: TRBJ2-7
V gene: TRBV19
clone size: NA
CDR3 protein: CASSISPRGEYEQYF
CDR3 DNA: TGTGCCAGTAGTATTTCCCCCCGGGGGGAGTACGAGCAGTACTTC

D gene: TRBD2
J gene: TRBJ2-3
V gene: TRBV14
clone size: NA
CDR3 protein: CASSQDGTSVSTDTQYF
CDR3 DNA: TGTGCCAGCAGCCAAGATGGGACTAGCGTTAGCACAGATACGCAGTATTTT

D gene: NA
J gene: TRBJ1-2
V gene: TRBV6-6
clone size: NA
CDR3 protein: CASSQTGGVYGYTF
CDR3 DNA: TGTGCCAGCAGTCAGACAGGTGGGGTCTATGGCTACACCTTC

D gene: NA
J gene: TRBJ1-4
V gene: TRBV19
clone size: NA
CDR3 protein: CASSIPGRRITNEKLFF
CDR3 DNA: TGTGCCAGTAGTATACCCGGGCGGCGGATTACTAATGAAAAACTGTTTTTT

D gene: TRBD2
J gene: TRBJ2-1
V gene: TRBV7-9
clone size: NA
CDR3 protein: CASSSTSDEQFF
CDR3 DNA: TGTGCCAGCAGCTCGACTAGCGATGAGCAGTTCTTC

D gene: NA
J gene: TRBJ1-6
V gene: TRBV28
clone size: NA
CDR3 protein: CASSIRAGQRSPLHF
CDR3 DNA: TGTGCCAGCAGTATCCGGGCAGGGCAACGTTCACCCCTCCACTTT

D gene: TRBD1
J gene: TRBJ1-1
V gene: TRBV7-8
clone size: NA
CDR3 protein: CASSPRQGMVNTEAFF
CDR3 DNA: TGTGCCAGCAGCCCTCGACAGGGGATGGTGAACACTGAAGCTTTCTTT

D gene: NA
J gene: TRBJ2-7
V gene: TRBV29-1
clone size: NA
CDR3 protein: CSVGGVNEQYF
CDR3 DNA: TGCAGCGTTGGGGGAGTGAACGAGCAGTACTTC

D gene: NA
J gene: TRBJ1-5
V gene: TRBV30
clone size: NA
CDR3 protein: CAWSVIRDTNSNQPQHF
CDR3 DNA: TGTGCCTGGAGTGTGATCCGGGACACTAATAGCAATCAGCCCCAGCATTTT

D gene: NA
J gene: TRBJ2-3
V gene: TRBV27
clone size: NA
CDR3 protein: CASSLQDTDTQYF
CDR3 DNA: TGTGCCAGCAGTTTGCAGGACACAGATACGCAGTATTTT

D gene: NA
J gene: TRBJ2-7
V gene: TRBV2
clone size: once
CDR3 protein: CASRQGGDEQYF
CDR3 DNA: TGTGCCAGCAGGCAGGGGGGTGACGAGCAGTACTTC

D gene: TRBD2
J gene: TRBJ2-3
V gene: TRBV14
clone size: NA
CDR3 protein: CASSPPPGLASDTQYF
CDR3 DNA: TGTGCCAGCAGCCCCCCTCCGGGACTAGCCTCGGATACGCAGTATTTT

D gene: TRBD1
J gene: TRBJ2-7
V gene: TRBV5-1
clone size: NA
CDR3 protein: CASSQNQGALYEQYF
CDR3 DNA: TGCGCCAGCAGCCAGAATCAGGGGGCGCTCTACGAGCAGTACTTC

D gene: NA
J gene: TRBJ1-4
V gene: TRBV5-6
clone size: NA
CDR3 protein: CASMARVNEKLFF
CDR3 DNA: TGTGCCAGCATGGCCAGGGTTAATGAAAAACTGTTTTTT

D gene: NA
J gene: TRBJ2-5
V gene: TRBV5-4
clone size: NA
CDR3 protein: CASSLAGRQETQYF
CDR3 DNA: TGTGCCAGCAGCTTGGCCGGGAGACAAGAGACCCAGTACTTC

D gene: TRBD2
J gene: TRBJ2-7
V gene: TRBV6-1
clone size: once
CDR3 protein: CASSERGLAGSYEQYF
CDR3 DNA: TGTGCCAGCAGTGAACGGGGCCTAGCGGGCTCCTACGAGCAGTACTTC

D gene: NA
J gene: TRBJ1-2
V gene: TRBV27
clone size: NA
CDR3 protein: CASSSNGPNPYGYTF
CDR3 DNA: TGTGCCAGCAGTTCAAACGGACCAAATCCCTATGGCTACACCTTC